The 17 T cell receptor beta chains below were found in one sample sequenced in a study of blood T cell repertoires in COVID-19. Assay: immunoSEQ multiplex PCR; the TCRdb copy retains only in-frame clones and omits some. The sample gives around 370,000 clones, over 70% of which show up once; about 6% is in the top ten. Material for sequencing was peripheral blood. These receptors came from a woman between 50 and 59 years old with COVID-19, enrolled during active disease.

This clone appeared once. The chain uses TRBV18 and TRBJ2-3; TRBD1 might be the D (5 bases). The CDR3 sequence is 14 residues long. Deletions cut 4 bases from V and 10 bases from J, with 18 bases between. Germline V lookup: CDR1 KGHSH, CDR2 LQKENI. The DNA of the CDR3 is TGTGCCAGCTCACTATCTGCGCAAGGGGATCCGCAGTATTTT. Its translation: CASSLSAQGDPQYF.

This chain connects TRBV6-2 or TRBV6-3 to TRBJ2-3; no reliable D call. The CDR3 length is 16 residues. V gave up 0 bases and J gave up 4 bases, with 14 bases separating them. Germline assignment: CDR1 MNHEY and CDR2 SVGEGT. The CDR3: CASSYSRSIGADTQYF. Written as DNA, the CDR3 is TGTGCCAGCAGTTACTCGAGGTCAATTGGTGCAGATACGCAGTATTTT.

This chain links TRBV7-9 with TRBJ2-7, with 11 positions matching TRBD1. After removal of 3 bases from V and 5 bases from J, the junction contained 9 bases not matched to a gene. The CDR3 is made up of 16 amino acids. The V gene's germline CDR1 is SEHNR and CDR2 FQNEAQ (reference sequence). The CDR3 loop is CASSFSTGTGGNEQYF. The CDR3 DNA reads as TGTGCCAGCAGCTTTTCGACCGGGACAGGGGGAAACGAGCAGTACTTC.

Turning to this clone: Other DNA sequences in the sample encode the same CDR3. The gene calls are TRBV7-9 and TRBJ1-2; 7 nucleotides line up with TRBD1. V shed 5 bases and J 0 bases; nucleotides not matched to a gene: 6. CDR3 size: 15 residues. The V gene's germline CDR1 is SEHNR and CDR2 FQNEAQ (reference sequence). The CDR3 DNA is TGTGCCAGCAGCCGATGGGACAGCACTAACTATGGCTACACCTTC. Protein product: CASSRWDSTNYGYTF.

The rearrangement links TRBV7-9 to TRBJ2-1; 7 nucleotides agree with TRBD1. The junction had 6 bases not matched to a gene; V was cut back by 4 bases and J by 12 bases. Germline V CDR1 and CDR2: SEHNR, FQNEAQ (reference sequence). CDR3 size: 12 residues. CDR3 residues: CASSSGQVGQFF. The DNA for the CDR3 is TGTGCCAGCAGCTCCGGACAGGTTGGGCAGTTCTTC.

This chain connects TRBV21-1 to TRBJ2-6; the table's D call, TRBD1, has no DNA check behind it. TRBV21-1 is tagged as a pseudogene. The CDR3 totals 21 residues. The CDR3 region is CASSKGIQGAFYSSGANVLTF. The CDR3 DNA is TGTGCCAGCAGCAAAGGAATACAGGGGGCGTTCTATAGTTCTGGGGCCAACGTCCTGACTTTC.

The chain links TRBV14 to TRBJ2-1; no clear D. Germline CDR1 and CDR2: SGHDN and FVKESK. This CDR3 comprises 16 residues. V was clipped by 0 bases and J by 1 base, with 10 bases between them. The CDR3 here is CASSQERLLSYNEQFF. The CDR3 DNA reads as TGTGCCAGCAGCCAAGAGAGGCTCCTTTCCTACAATGAGCAGTTCTTC.

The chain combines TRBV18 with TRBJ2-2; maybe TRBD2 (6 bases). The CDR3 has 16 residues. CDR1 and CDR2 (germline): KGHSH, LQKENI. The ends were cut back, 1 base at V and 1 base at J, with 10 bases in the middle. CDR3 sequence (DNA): TGTGCCAGCTCACCACTGGGCGGGAAGAACACCGGGGAGCTGTTTTTT. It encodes CASSPLGGKNTGELFF.

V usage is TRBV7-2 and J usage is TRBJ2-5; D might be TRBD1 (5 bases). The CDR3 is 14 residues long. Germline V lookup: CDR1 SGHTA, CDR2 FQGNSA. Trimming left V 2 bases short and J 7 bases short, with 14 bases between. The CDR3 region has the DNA TGTGCCAGCAGCTTAATTCAAGGGGAATGGACCCAGTACTTC. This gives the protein CASSLIQGEWTQYF.

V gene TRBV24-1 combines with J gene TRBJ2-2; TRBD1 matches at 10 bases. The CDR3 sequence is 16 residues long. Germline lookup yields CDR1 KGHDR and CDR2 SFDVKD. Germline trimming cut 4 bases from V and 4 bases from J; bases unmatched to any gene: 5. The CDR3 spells CATSESGQGGTGELFF. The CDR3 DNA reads TGTGCCACCAGTGAATCCGGACAGGGGGGCACCGGGGAGCTGTTTTTT.

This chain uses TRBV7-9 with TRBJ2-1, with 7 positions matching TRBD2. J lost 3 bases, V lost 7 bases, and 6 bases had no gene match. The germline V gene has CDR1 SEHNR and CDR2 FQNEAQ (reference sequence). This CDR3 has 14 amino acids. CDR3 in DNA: TGTGCCAGCAAGGCGGGAGCAGGCTACAATGAGCAGTTCTTC. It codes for CASKAGAGYNEQFF.

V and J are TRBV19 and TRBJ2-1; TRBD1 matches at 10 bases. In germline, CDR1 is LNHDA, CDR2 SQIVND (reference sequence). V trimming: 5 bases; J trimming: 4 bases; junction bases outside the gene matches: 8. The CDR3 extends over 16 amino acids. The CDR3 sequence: CASSGSGTGAYNEQFF. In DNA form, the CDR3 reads TGTGCCAGTAGTGGCTCCGGGACAGGGGCGTACAATGAGCAGTTCTTC.

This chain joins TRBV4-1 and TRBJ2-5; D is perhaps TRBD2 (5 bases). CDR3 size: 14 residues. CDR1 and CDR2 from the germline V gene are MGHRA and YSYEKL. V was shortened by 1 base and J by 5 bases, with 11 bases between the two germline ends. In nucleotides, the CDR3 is TGCGCCAGCAGCCAAGGGGGAGCAGTCGAGACCCAGTACTTC. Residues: CASSQGGAVETQYF.

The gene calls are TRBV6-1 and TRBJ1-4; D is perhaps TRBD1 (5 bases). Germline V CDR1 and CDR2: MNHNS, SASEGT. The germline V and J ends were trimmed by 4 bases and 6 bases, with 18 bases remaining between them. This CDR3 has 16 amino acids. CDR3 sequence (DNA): TGTGCCAGCAGTGCAGAGTTTAGGGGAAGAGATGAAAAACTGTTTTTT. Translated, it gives CASSAEFRGRDEKLFF.

The CDR3 spells CASSSGLASHEQYF. The DNA for the CDR3 is TGCGCCAGCAGCTCCGGACTAGCGTCCCACGAGCAGTACTTC. This chain connects TRBV5-1 to TRBJ2-7, with TRBD2 matching over 9 bases. This CDR3 is built from 14 residues. Germline V gene lookup returns CDR1 SGHRS and CDR2 YFSETQ. After removal of 3 bases from V and 5 bases from J, the junction contained 6 bases not matched to a gene.

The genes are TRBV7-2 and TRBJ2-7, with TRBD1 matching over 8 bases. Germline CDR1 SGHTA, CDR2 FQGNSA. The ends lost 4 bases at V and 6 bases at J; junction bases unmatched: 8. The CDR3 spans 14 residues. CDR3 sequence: CASSSSGGSGEQYF. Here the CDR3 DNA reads TGTGCCAGCAGCTCCTCAGGGGGCTCCGGCGAGCAGTACTTC. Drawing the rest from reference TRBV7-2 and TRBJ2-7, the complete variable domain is GAGVSQSPSNKVTEKGKDVELRCDPISGHTALYWYRQSLGQGLEFLIYFQGNSAPDKSGLPSDRFSAERTGGSVSTLTIQRTQQEDSAVYLCASSSSGGSGEQYFGPGTRLTVT.

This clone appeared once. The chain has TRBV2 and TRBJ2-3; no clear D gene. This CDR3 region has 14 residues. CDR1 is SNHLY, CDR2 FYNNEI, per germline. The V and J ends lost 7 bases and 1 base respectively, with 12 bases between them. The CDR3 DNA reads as TGTGCCAGCAAGATTGGGCAGCGCACAGATACGCAGTATTTT. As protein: CASKIGQRTDTQYF.